A selection of T cell receptor beta chains follows, all from one sample in a study of blood T cell repertoires in COVID-19. The protocol was immunoSEQ multiplex PCR, while the TCRdb copy is restricted to in-frame clones and leaves out a portion. In the table there are fewer than 250,000 clones, approximately 91% of which are singletons. Sequencing was done on a sample of peripheral blood. All receptors come from a woman aged 55-75 years with acute or convalescent COVID-19. Each CDR3 is given with its conserved first and last residue. D genes are given only for firm matches.

CASTDRDYGYTF	TGCGCCAGCACCGACAGGGATTATGGCTACACCTTC	TRBD1	TRBV5-1	TRBJ1-2
CASSSQGGTEAFF	TGTGCCAGCAGCTCGCAGGGTGGCACTGAAGCTTTCTTT	NA	TRBV7-6	TRBJ1-1
CASSPTDSGHEQFF	TGTGCCAGCAGCCCAACGGACTCCGGACATGAGCAGTTCTTC	NA	TRBV7-3	TRBJ2-1
CATSDFRGLRINEQFF	TGTGCCACCAGTGATTTTCGGGGACTAAGGATCAATGAGCAGTTCTTC	TRBD2	TRBV24-1	TRBJ2-1
CASTTTGSVNTEAFF	TGTGCCAGCACCACTACAGGGTCGGTGAACACTGAAGCTTTCTTT	NA	TRBV16	TRBJ1-1
CASSPTGAPYNEQFF	TGTGCCAGCAGTCCAACAGGGGCCCCCTACAATGAGCAGTTCTTC	TRBD1	TRBV3-1/TRBV3-2	TRBJ2-1
CASSNPQTGGPQPQHF	TGTGCCAGTAGTAACCCCCAGACAGGGGGGCCTCAGCCCCAGCATTTT	TRBD1	TRBV19	TRBJ1-5
CASSLRTGVTEAFF	TGTGCCAGCAGCCTACGGACAGGGGTTACTGAAGCTTTCTTT	TRBD1	TRBV3-1/TRBV3-2	TRBJ1-1
CASRSYGDRGNTIYF	TGTGCCAGCAGAAGTTATGGGGACAGGGGAAACACCATATATTTT	TRBD1	TRBV27	TRBJ1-3
CASSTGQMNTEAFF	TGTGCCAGCAGTACCGGACAGATGAACACTGAAGCTTTCTTT	NA	TRBV6-2/TRBV6-3	TRBJ1-1
CASSEPGGLYNEQFF	TGTGCCAGCAGTGAACCGGGGGGACTTTACAATGAGCAGTTCTTC	TRBD2	TRBV6-1	TRBJ2-1
CASSIGPGANTGELFF	TGTGCCAGCAGCATTGGGCCCGGGGCGAACACCGGGGAGCTGTTTTTT	NA	TRBV7-3	TRBJ2-2
CATSRDGRVLSGNTIYF	TGTGCCACCAGCAGAGATGGCAGGGTACTCTCTGGAAACACCATATATTTT	NA	TRBV15	TRBJ1-3
CASSYDSETGYTF	TGTGCCAGCAGTTATGATTCTGAGACAGGCTACACCTTC	NA	TRBV6-5	TRBJ1-2
CASSPRDFTGELFF	TGTGCCAGCAGCCCCAGGGACTTCACCGGGGAGCTGTTTTTT	NA	TRBV7-2	TRBJ2-2